The 12 T cell receptor beta chains below come from one sample, sequenced in a study of early T cells in non-severe SARS-CoV-2 infection. TCRdb independently ran MiXCR on the 5' RACE reads; one entry per CDR3 protein. The sample lists 65,000 to 95,000 distinct CDR3 sequences; roughly 16% were seen once. Material: whole blood. The origin of the receptors is an adult who was a healthcare worker with PCR-confirmed SARS-CoV-2 infection or an uninfected control (not recorded which).

This CDR3 is CASSLVGKDTQYF. In DNA form, the CDR3 reads TGTGCCAGCAGCTTAGTCGGGAAAGATACGCAGTATTTT. The gene calls are TRBV7-6 and TRBJ2-3, with D maybe TRBD2 (5 bases). CDR1 is SGHVS, CDR2 FNYEAQ, per germline. The CDR3 contains 13 residues. Trimming removed 1 base at V and 5 bases at J, with 7 bases between.

There are a few counts of this clonotype. The chain has TRBV7-8 and TRBJ1-3, with a possible D match to TRBD1 (5 bases). CDR1 is SGHVS, CDR2 FQNEAQ, per germline. Trimming pared 0 bases from V and 0 bases from J, leaving 9 bases between. This CDR3 has 16 amino acids. The CDR3 reads CASSLARGNSGNTIYF. The DNA of the CDR3 is TGTGCCAGCAGCTTAGCCCGGGGGAACTCTGGAAACACCATATATTTT.

In this sample, this clonotype turned up a few times. This chain uses TRBV7-9 with TRBJ1-2; D may be TRBD1 (6 bases). The length of the CDR3 is 14 residues. The germline gives CDR1 SEHNR, CDR2 FQNEAQ (reference sequence). V lost 3 bases to trimming and J lost 4 bases, with 12 bases between them. The CDR3 sequence is CASSLRGQSYGYTF. The CDR3 bases are TGTGCCAGCAGCTTGAGGGGACAATCCTATGGCTACACCTTC.

The J gene is TRBJ1-1, the V gene TRBV2, with D unresolved. The CDR3 is 13 amino acids. Per germline, CDR1 SNHLY and CDR2 FYNNEI. V was shortened by 6 bases and J by 1 base, with 9 bases between the two germline ends. DNA of the CDR3: TGTGCCAGCAGATCACCGGGGAACACTGAAGCTTTCTTT. Translated: CASRSPGNTEAFF.

This clonotype was counted between two and nine times. The genes are TRBV5-1 and TRBJ2-7, with TRBD2 matching 9 bases. The J segment lost 2 bases and the V segment lost 4 bases, leaving 7 bases of the junction unmatched. This CDR3 has 15 amino acids. The germline gives CDR1 SGHRS, CDR2 YFSETQ. This CDR3 reads CASSPRTSVAYEQYF. The CDR3 DNA follows: TGCGCCAGCAGCCCGAGGACTAGCGTTGCCTACGAGCAGTACTTC.

This clonotype was seen more than once but under ten times. V and J are TRBV6-5 and TRBJ2-2; tentative D call: TRBD1 (5 bases). This CDR3 is built from 15 residues. Germline V gene data show CDR1 as MNHEY and CDR2 as SVGAGI. Trimming left V 8 bases short and J 0 bases short, with 13 bases between. The DNA for the CDR3 is TGTGCCAGCCGTACTTGGACACCGAACACCGGGGAGCTGTTTTTT. This translates into CASRTWTPNTGELFF.

The chain combines TRBV9 with TRBJ2-1; the match to TRBD2 covers 10 bases. Germline V gene data show CDR1 as SGDLS and CDR2 as YYNGEE. The CDR3 length is 15 residues. V gave up 3 bases and J gave up 8 bases; unmatched junction bases: 8. This CDR3 is CASSATTGTSDEQFF. For the CDR3, the DNA is TGTGCCAGCAGCGCCACGACCGGGACTAGCGATGAGCAGTTCTTC.

Only one count was recorded for this clonotype. The chain uses TRBV9 and TRBJ2-3; 15 positions agree with TRBD2. The germline V gene has CDR1 SGDLS and CDR2 YYNGEE. V trimming: 5 bases; J trimming: 0 bases; junction bases outside the gene matches: 4. The CDR3 is made up of 17 amino acids. CDR3 coding DNA: TGTGCCAGCAGTCACGGACTAGCGGGGGGGAGCACAGATACGCAGTATTTT. Its translation is CASSHGLAGGSTDTQYF. Full variable domain (missing parts from reference TRBV9 and TRBJ2-3): DSGVTQTPKHLITATGQRVTLRCSPRSGDLSVYWYQQSLDQGLQFLIQYYNGEERAKGNILERFSAQQFPDLHSELNLSSLELGDSALYFCASSHGLAGGSTDTQYFGPGTRLTVL.

This clonotype was found many times. The chain recombines TRBV20-1 with TRBJ2-1, with unresolved D. Germline assignment: CDR1 DFQATT and CDR2 SNEGSKA (reference sequence). The CDR3 covers 15 residues. V lost 3 bases, J lost 2 bases, and 14 bases lay in between. CDR3 amino acids: CSARSRLVPYNEQFF. CDR3 nucleotides: TGCAGTGCTAGGTCGCGACTTGTACCCTACAATGAGCAGTTCTTC.

This clonotype was counted ten times or more. This chain joins TRBV7-9 and TRBJ1-1, with TRBD1 as a possible D gene (5 bases). The length of the CDR3 is 14 residues. Germline assignment: CDR1 SEHNR and CDR2 FQNEAQ (reference sequence). V lost 2 bases, J lost 1 base, and 8 bases lay in between. The CDR3 sequence: CASSLIRENTEAFF. The CDR3 DNA reads as TGTGCCAGCAGCTTAATCAGGGAGAACACTGAAGCTTTCTTT.

The rearrangement uses TRBV10-3 and TRBJ2-3; 7 bases agree with TRBD2. The CDR3 consists of 13 residues. Germline V lookup: CDR1 ENHRY, CDR2 SYGVKD. Germline trimming cut 7 bases from V and 3 bases from J; bases unmatched to any gene: 4. The CDR3 nucleotides are TGTGCCATCACGGGAGCGGGAACAGATACGCAGTATTTT. Its translation: CAITGAGTDTQYF.

The chain links TRBV2 to TRBJ1-1, with a possible D match to TRBD1 (6 bases). The CDR3 is 13 residues long. With 2 bases removed from V and 8 bases from J, the gap between germline ends came to 12 bases. CDR1 and CDR2 (germline): SNHLY, FYNNEI. In DNA, the CDR3 is TGTGCCAGCAGTGAATTTATTGGACAGGAAGCTTTCTTT. It codes for CASSEFIGQEAFF.